Included here is one T cell receptor (beta chain) sequence, with context. This sample stems from a study of shared clonotypes between healthy human individuals. Profiling relied on immunoSEQ multiplex PCR, and the TCRdb table lists in-frame clones only, not all of them. Counted here are 2 million or so clones, around 95% occurring once; the ten biggest clones make up 0.1% to 0.15%. What was sequenced was naive CD4+ T cells sorted from blood. Subset defined: CD45RA+ positively selected. This receptor was obtained from a man aged 18 to 30 in good health.

The CDR3 spells CAISDGSRGGMNTEAFF. The CDR3 nucleotides are TGTGCCATCAGTGACGGTAGCAGGGGCGGAATGAACACTGAAGCTTTCTTT. V gene TRBV10-3 combines with J gene TRBJ1-1; weak D call: TRBD1 (6 bases). This CDR3 region has 17 residues. V shed 3 bases and J shed 0 bases, with 17 bases lying between them. CDR1 ENHRY and CDR2 SYGVKD come from the germline V gene.